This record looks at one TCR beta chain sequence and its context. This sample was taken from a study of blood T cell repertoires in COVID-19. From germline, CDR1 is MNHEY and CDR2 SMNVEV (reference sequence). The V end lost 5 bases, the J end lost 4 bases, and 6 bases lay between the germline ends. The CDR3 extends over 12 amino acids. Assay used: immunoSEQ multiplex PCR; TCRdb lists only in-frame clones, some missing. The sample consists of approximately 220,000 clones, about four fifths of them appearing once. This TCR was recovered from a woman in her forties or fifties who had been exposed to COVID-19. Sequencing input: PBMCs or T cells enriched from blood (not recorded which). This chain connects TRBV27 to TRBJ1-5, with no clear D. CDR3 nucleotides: TGTGCCAGCAGTCATACAAATCAGCCCCAGCATTTT. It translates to CASSHTNQPQHF.